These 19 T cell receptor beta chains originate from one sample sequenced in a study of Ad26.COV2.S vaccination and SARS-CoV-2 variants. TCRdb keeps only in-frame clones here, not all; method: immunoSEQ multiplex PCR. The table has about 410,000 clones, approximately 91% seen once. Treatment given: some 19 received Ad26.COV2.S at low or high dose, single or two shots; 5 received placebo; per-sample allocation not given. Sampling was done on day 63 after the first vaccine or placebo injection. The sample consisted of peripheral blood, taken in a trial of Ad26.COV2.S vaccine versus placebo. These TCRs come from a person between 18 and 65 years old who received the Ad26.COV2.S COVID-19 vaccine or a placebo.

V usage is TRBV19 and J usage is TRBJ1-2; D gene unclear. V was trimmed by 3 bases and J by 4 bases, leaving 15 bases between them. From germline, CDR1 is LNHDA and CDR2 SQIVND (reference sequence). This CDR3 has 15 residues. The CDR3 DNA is TGTGCCAGTAGTATGATTAACGGGCAGCTCTATGGCTACACCTTC. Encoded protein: CASSMINGQLYGYTF.

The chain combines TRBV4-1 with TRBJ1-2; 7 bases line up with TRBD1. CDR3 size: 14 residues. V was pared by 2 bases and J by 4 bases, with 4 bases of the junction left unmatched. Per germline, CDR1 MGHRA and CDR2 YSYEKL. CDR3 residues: CASSQMRGLYGYTF. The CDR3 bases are TGCGCCAGCAGCCAAATGAGGGGGCTCTATGGCTACACCTTC.

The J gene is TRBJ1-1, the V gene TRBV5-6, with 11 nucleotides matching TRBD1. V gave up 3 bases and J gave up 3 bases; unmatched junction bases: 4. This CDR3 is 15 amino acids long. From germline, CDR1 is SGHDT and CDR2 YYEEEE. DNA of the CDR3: TGTGCCAGCAGCTGGACAGGGGGCGAGGACACTGAAGCTTTCTTT. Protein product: CASSWTGGEDTEAFF.

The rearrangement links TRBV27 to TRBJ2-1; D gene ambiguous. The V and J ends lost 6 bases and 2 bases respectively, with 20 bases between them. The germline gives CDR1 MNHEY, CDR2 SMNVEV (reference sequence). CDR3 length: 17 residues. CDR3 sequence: CASSPPSGGRTYNEQFF. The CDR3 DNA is TGTGCCAGCAGCCCACCCTCAGGCGGCCGGACCTACAATGAGCAGTTCTTC.

DNA for the CDR3: TGTGCCACCCGGGACAGGGTCTCTGGGGCCAACGTCCTGACTTTC. Protein product: CATRDRVSGANVLTF. The chain joins TRBV19 to TRBJ2-6; 9 positions agree with TRBD1. With 10 bases clipped from V and 0 bases from J, the junction kept 4 bases outside the gene matches. The CDR3 consists of 15 residues. Germline loops: CDR1 LNHDA, CDR2 SQIVND (reference sequence). The whole variable domain, remainder taken from reference TRBV19 and TRBJ2-6, is DGGITQSPKYLFRKEGQNVTLSCEQNLNHDAMYWYRQDPGQGLRLIYYSQIVNDFQKGDIAEGYSVSREKKESFPLTVTSAQKNPTAFYLCATRDRVSGANVLTFGAGSRLTVL.

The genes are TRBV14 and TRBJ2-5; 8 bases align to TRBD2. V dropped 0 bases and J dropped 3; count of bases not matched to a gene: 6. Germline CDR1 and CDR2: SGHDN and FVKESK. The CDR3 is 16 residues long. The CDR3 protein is CASSQDLSGSKETQYF. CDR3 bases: TGTGCCAGCAGCCAAGATCTAAGCGGGAGTAAAGAGACCCAGTACTTC.

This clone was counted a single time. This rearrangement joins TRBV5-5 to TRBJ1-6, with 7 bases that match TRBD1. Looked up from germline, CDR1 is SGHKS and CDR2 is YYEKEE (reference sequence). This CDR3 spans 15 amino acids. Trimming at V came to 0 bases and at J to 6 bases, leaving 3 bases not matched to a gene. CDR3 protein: CASSLGDSPNSPLHF. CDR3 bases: TGTGCCAGCAGCTTGGGGGACAGCCCTAATTCACCCCTCCACTTT.

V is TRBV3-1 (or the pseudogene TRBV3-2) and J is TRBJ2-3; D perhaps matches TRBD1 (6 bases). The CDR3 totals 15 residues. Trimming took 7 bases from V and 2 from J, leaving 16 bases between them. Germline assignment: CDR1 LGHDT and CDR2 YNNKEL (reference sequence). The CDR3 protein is CASISLDSHTDTQYF. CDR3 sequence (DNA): TGTGCCAGCATCTCCCTGGACAGCCACACAGATACGCAGTATTTT.

In DNA, the CDR3 is TGTGCCAGCAGCGAGGCCCCCTCCGATGAGCAGTTCTTC. It translates to CASSEAPSDEQFF. The J gene is TRBJ2-1, the V gene TRBV9, with D uncertain. Germline assignment: CDR1 SGDLS and CDR2 YYNGEE. The CDR3 is 13 amino acids. The germline V and J ends were trimmed by 3 bases and 8 bases, with 12 bases remaining between them.

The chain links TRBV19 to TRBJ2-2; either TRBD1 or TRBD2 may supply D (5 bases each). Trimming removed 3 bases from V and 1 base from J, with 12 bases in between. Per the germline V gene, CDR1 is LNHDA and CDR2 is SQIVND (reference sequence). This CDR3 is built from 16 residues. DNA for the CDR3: TGTGCCAGTAGTATTATGGGGGTAAAGAACACCGGGGAGCTGTTTTTT. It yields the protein CASSIMGVKNTGELFF.

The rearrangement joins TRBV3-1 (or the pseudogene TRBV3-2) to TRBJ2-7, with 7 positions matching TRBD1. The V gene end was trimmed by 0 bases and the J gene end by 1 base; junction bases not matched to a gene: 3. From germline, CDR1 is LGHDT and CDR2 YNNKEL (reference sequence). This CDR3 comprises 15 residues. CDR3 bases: TGTGCCAGCAGCCAAGAAAACAGGGGTTCCTACGAGCAGTACTTC. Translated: CASSQENRGSYEQYF.

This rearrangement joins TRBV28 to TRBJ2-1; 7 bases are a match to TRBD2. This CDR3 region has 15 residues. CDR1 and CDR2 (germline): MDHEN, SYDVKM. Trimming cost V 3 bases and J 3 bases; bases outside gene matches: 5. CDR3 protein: CASSFVGRSYNEQFF. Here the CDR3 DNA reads TGTGCCAGCAGTTTTGTCGGGAGGAGCTACAATGAGCAGTTCTTC.

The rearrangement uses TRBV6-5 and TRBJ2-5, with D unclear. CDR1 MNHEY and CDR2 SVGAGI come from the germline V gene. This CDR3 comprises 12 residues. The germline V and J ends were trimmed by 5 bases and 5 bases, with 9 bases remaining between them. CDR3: CASSMLGETQYF. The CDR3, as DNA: TGTGCCAGCAGTATGCTGGGCGAGACCCAGTACTTC.

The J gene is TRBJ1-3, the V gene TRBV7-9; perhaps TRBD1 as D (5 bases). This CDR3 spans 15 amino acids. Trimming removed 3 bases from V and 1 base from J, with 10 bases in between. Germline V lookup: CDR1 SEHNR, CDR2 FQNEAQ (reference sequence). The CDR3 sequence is CASSFVSGSGNTIYF. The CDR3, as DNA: TGTGCCAGCAGCTTCGTATCAGGGTCTGGAAACACCATATATTTT.

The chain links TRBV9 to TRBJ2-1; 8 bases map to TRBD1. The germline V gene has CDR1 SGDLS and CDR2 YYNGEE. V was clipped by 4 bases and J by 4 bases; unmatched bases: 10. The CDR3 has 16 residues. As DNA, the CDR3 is TGTGCCAGCAGCTCACACCCCGGGACAGGTTACAATGAGCAGTTCTTC. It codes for CASSSHPGTGYNEQFF. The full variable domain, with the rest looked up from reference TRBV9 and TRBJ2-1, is DSGVTQTPKHLITATGQRVTLRCSPRSGDLSVYWYQQSLDQGLQFLIQYYNGEERAKGNILERFSAQQFPDLHSELNLSSLELGDSALYFCASSSHPGTGYNEQFFGPGTRLTVL.

The CDR3 is CASSMRLAGWRTDTGELFF. The CDR3 DNA follows: TGTGCCAGTAGTATGAGACTAGCGGGATGGCGGACAGACACCGGGGAGCTGTTTTTT. V is TRBV19 and J is TRBJ2-2, with 11 bases matching TRBD2. Trimming at V came to 3 bases and at J to 3 bases, leaving 12 bases not matched to a gene. CDR1 and CDR2 (germline): LNHDA, SQIVND (reference sequence). The length of the CDR3 is 19 residues.

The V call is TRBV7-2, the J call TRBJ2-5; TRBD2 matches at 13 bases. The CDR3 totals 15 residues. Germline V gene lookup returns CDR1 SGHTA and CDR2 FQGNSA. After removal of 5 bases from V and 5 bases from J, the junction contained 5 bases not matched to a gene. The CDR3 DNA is TGTGCCAGCAGCCGGACTAGCGGGAGATATGAGACCCAGTACTTC. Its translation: CASSRTSGRYETQYF.

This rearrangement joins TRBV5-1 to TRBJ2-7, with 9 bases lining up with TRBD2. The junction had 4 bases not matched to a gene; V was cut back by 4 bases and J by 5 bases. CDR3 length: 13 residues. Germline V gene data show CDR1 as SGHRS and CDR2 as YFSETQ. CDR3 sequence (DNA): TGCGCCAGCAGCGTGGCGGGAGGGGACGAGCAGTACTTC. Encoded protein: CASSVAGGDEQYF.

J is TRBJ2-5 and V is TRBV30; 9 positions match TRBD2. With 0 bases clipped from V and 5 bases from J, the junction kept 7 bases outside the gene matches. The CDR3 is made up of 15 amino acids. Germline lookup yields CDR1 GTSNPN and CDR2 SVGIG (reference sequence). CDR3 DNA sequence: TGTGCCTGGAGTGTACTAGCGGGCCCTTGGGAGACCCAGTACTTC. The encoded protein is CAWSVLAGPWETQYF.